What follows describes a single T cell receptor (beta chain). This CDR3 has 12 amino acids. CDR1 and CDR2 (germline): SGHDN, FVKESK. V gave up 5 bases and J gave up 0 bases, with 5 bases separating them. Sampling times: baseline, cycle 4 day 1, cycle 7 day 1. This specimen comes from a study of OX40 agonist ivuxolimab in advanced cancers. Across the whole study: Patients got intravenous ivuxolimab at 0.01 to 10 mg/kg every 2 weeks.

Some clones are missing from TCRdb's copy, which holds only in-frame ones; the method was immunoSEQ multiplex PCR. Counted here are some 16,000 clones, roughly 79% occurring once; the ten biggest clones make up 9.5% to 15%. The J gene is TRBJ2-7, the V gene TRBV14; D gene ambiguous. The TCR sequence derives from an adult with an advanced solid tumor such as melanoma, head and neck, liver or kidney cancer. The sample was CD4+ or CD8+ T cells sorted from blood, taken in a trial of the OX40 agonist ivuxolimab. The CDR3 here is CASSSSSYEQYF. The CDR3 nucleotides read TGTGCCAGCAGCTCGAGCTCCTACGAGCAGTACTTC.